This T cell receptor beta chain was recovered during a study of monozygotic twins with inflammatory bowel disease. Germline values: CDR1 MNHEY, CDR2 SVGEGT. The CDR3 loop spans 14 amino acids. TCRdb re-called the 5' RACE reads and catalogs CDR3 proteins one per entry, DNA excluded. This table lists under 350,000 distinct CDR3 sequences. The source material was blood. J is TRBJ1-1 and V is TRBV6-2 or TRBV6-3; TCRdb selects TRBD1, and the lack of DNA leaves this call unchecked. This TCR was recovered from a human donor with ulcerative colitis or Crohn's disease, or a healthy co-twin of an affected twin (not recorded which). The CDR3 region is CASRYRGLNTEAFF.